This TCR beta chain was documented in a study of shared clonotypes between healthy human individuals. Study results and caveats: The authors expected sequencing depth to affect clonotype sharing among donors. Rarefaction showed sorted-subset sequencing was incomplete despite large depth.

The CDR3 is 16 residues long. Trimming cost V 8 bases and J 3 bases; bases outside gene matches: 12. Germline V lookup: CDR1 SGHVS, CDR2 FQNEAQ. Concerning this clone itself: Its target is unknown.

Some clones are missing from TCRdb's copy, which holds only in-frame ones; the method was immunoSEQ multiplex PCR. The sample has a few million clones, over 90% seen once; the top ten hold 0.35% to 0.45%. V gene TRBV7-8 combines with J gene TRBJ2-2, with 7 bases matching TRBD2. The TCR originated in a young man in good health. Some clones in this sample may be carry-over from other donors' samples. Material for sequencing was naive CD4+ T cells from PBMCs. Sample subset: CD45RA+ positively selected. The CDR3 region is CASRTLGRADTGELFF. The CDR3 DNA is TGTGCCAGCCGGACTCTGGGGAGGGCAGACACCGGGGAGCTGTTTTTT. Filled out from reference TRBV7-8 and TRBJ2-2, the complete variable domain reads GAGVSQSPRYKVAKRGQDVALRCDPISGHVSLFWYQQALGQGPEFLTYFQNEAQLDKSGLPSDRFFAERPEGSVSTLKIQRTQQEDSAVYLCASRTLGRADTGELFFGEGSRLTVL.